A selection of T cell receptor beta chains follows, all from one sample in a study of CD8+CD57+ T cells in acquired aplastic anemia. TCRdb itself ran the reads through MiXCR, one entry per CDR3 protein. The data show around 140,000 distinct CDR3 sequences, 41% seen once. The sample was sorted CD4+, CD8+, or CD8+CD57+ T cells (not recorded which) from PBMCs. The receptors stem from a human donor in good health, serving as a control. Each CDR3 is given with its conserved first and last residue. A D gene is named only where the DNA matches it firmly. Expanded clones are given a class, and other clones once, few, many or no size at all.

j_call clone_size v_call d_call cdr3_length cdr3_aa cdr3_nt
TRBJ1-2 - TRBV2 - 16 CASSWGVGVRHYGYTF TGTGCCAGCAGCTGGGGAGTTGGTGTTAGGCATTATGGCTACACCTTC
TRBJ1-1 many TRBV7-8 - 11 CASSPGGEAFF TGTGCCAGCAGCCCGGGCGGGGAAGCTTTCTTT
TRBJ1-2 many TRBV12-3/TRBV12-4 - 12 CASSQGPYGYTF TGTGCCAGCAGTCAGGGGCCGTATGGCTACACCTTC
TRBJ2-6 - TRBV19 TRBD2 14 CASSGGQGTNVLTF TGTGCCAGCAGCGGGGGGCAGGGGACCAACGTCCTGACTTTC
TRBJ1-6 - TRBV7-3 - 16 CASSLAGRVGNSPLHF TGTGCCAGCAGCTTAGCAGGGAGGGTTGGCAATTCACCCCTCCACTTT
TRBJ2-4 - TRBV30 - 13 CAWSVGQGDIQYF TGTGCCTGGAGTGTAGGCCAGGGCGACATTCAGTACTTC
TRBJ1-5 - TRBV19 TRBD1 14 CASSDRAGSETQHF TGTGCCAGTAGCGACAGGGCGGGGTCGGAGACCCAGCATTTT
TRBJ1-2 - TRBV2 - 13 CASRRDPVGGYTF TGTGCCAGCAGGCGGGACCCTGTGGGAGGCTACACCTTC
TRBJ2-7 many TRBV7-8 - 13 CASSPRPTYEQYF TGTGCCAGCAGCCCCCGCCCTACATACGAGCAGTACTTC
TRBJ1-2 many TRBV7-9 - 12 CASSLAGDGYTF TGTGCCAGCAGCTTGGCAGGGGATGGCTACACCTTC
TRBJ1-1 many TRBV6-1 - 14 CASSLTGLNTEAFF TGTGCCAGTTCACTTACAGGGCTGAACACTGAAGCTTTCTTT
TRBJ2-1 - TRBV15 - 15 CATSREGSGYNEQFF TGTGCCACCAGCAGAGAGGGTAGCGGCTACAATGAGCAGTTCTTC
TRBJ2-7 many TRBV7-2 TRBD2 14 CASSKLAGAYEQYF TGTGCCAGCAGCAAACTAGCGGGGGCCTACGAGCAGTACTTC
TRBJ1-1 many TRBV2 - 14 CASRDGLPNTEAFF TGTGCCAGCAGGGATGGACTTCCGAACACTGAAGCTTTCTTT
TRBJ1-1 many TRBV10-3 TRBD1 14 CAISRDSRNTEAFF TGTGCCATCAGTCGGGACAGCCGGAACACTGAAGCTTTCTTT
TRBJ2-1 - TRBV29-1 - 13 CSVNQQIYNEQFF TGCAGCGTTAACCAGCAGATTTACAATGAGCAGTTCTTC
TRBJ2-7 once TRBV29-1 - 11 CSVPLGAEQYF TGCAGCGTCCCTTTAGGAGCCGAGCAGTACTTC
TRBJ1-2 many TRBV9 TRBD1 13 CASSVGQGGGYTF TGTGCCAGCAGCGTAGGGCAGGGGGGGGGCTACACCTTC
TRBJ1-2 many TRBV5-1 TRBD1 14 CASRSGTVESGYTF TGCGCCAGCAGATCCGGGACAGTGGAATCTGGCTACACCTTC
TRBJ1-2 - TRBV29-1 - 12 CSVEYRGYGYTF TGCAGCGTTGAGTATAGGGGCTATGGCTACACCTTC
TRBJ1-2 - TRBV28 - 12 CASRSGDYGYTF TGTGCCAGCAGATCGGGAGACTATGGCTACACCTTC
TRBJ2-3 few TRBV30 TRBD2 14 CAWNSGRGPDTQYF TGTGCCTGGAATAGCGGGAGGGGACCAGATACGCAGTATTTT
TRBJ1-1 - TRBV12-3/TRBV12-4 TRBD1 13 CASSLSRGRDAFF TGTGCCAGCAGTTTAAGCAGGGGGCGGGACGCTTTCTTT
TRBJ2-5 many TRBV3-1 TRBD1 14 CASRDRTGVETQYF TGTGCCAGCAGAGACAGGACAGGGGTCGAGACCCAGTACTTC
TRBJ2-3 few TRBV30 - 15 CAWSKGVRGTDTQYF TGTGCCTGGAGTAAGGGGGTTAGGGGCACAGATACGCAGTATTTT
TRBJ1-1 many TRBV5-8 TRBD1 14 CASRRTGKNTEAFF TGTGCCAGCAGAAGGACAGGGAAGAACACTGAAGCTTTCTTT
TRBJ2-7 many TRBV20-1 TRBD2 12 CSAGRDGYEQYF TGCAGTGCAGGGAGGGACGGGTACGAGCAGTACTTC
TRBJ1-2 many TRBV5-5 - 14 CASSLRGLEAGYTF TGTGCCAGCAGCTTAAGGGGCCTAGAAGCGGGCTACACCTTC
TRBJ2-3 few TRBV6-1 - 13 CASRPVTEDTQYF TGTGCCAGCAGACCAGTTACCGAAGATACGCAGTATTTT
TRBJ1-2 once TRBV15 - 15 CATSPKGGSGYGYTF TGTGCCACCAGCCCGAAGGGGGGTTCGGGGTATGGCTACACCTTC
TRBJ2-7 - TRBV15 - 13 CATASSHGHEQYF TGTGCCACCGCATCCAGTCACGGCCACGAGCAGTACTTC
TRBJ1-1 - TRBV29-1 - 13 CSVGTARPGEAFF TGCAGCGTTGGGACAGCCAGGCCGGGTGAAGCTTTCTTT
TRBJ2-2 - TRBV7-3 TRBD1 16 CASSHGQGANTGELFF TGTGCCAGCAGTCACGGACAGGGGGCGAACACCGGGGAGCTGTTTTTT
TRBJ2-6 few TRBV29-1 - 14 CSALAPTGANVLTF TGCAGCGCCCTAGCCCCGACCGGGGCCAACGTCCTGACTTTC
TRBJ2-5 many TRBV12-3/TRBV12-4 TRBD2 16 CASSSGTSGFQETQYF TGTGCCAGCAGTTCCGGGACTAGCGGATTCCAAGAGACCCAGTACTTC
TRBJ1-2 - TRBV2 TRBD1 17 CASRDRDREILVYGYTF TGTGCCAGCAGAGACCGGGACAGAGAGATTCTGGTCTATGGCTACACCTTC
TRBJ1-2 many TRBV12-3/TRBV12-4 - 14 CASSLASLSVGYTF TGTGCCAGCAGTTTAGCTTCCCTGTCGGTCGGCTACACCTTC
TRBJ2-2 many TRBV24-1 - 13 CATSAGPAGELFF TGTGCCACCAGTGCCGGGCCGGCCGGGGAGCTGTTTTTT
TRBJ2-4 - TRBV5-1 TRBD2 15 CASSSTSGGAGIQYF TGCGCCAGCAGCTCGACTAGCGGGGGGGCGGGCATTCAGTACTTC
TRBJ2-3 many TRBV15 TRBD1 18 CATSRDGGQVGTTDTQYF TGTGCCACCAGCAGAGATGGGGGACAGGTTGGGACCACAGATACGCAGTATTTT
TRBJ2-2 many TRBV20-1 - 12 CSAQDRGRELFF TGCAGTGCTCAAGATCGGGGACGGGAGCTGTTTTTT
TRBJ2-7 many TRBV19 TRBD2 15 CASSSLGLAGGEQYF TGTGCCAGTAGTTCCCTCGGACTAGCGGGAGGCGAGCAGTACTTC
TRBJ2-6 many TRBV5-1 TRBD1 16 CASKNRGPSGANVLTF TGCGCCAGCAAGAACAGGGGGCCTTCGGGGGCCAACGTCCTGACTTTC
TRBJ1-1 - TRBV10-3 - 12 CAISGGGTEAFF TGTGCCATCAGCGGAGGGGGAACTGAAGCTTTCTTT
TRBJ1-1 - TRBV15 - 13 CATSRDEGEVAFF TGTGCCACCAGCAGAGATGAGGGAGAAGTAGCTTTCTTT
TRBJ2-1 many TRBV5-8 - 14 CASSFRDGGNEQFF TGTGCCAGCAGCTTTAGAGATGGGGGCAATGAGCAGTTCTTC
TRBJ2-1 - TRBV6-1 TRBD2 14 CASRGLAGANEQFF TGTGCCAGCAGGGGGTTAGCGGGGGCCAATGAGCAGTTCTTC
TRBJ1-1 - TRBV19 - 14 CASSIQGGNTEALF TGTGCCAGTAGTATCCAGGGCGGGAACACTGAAGCTCTCTTT
TRBJ2-5 few TRBV6-2/TRBV6-3 TRBD2 15 CASSPRTSGEETQYF TGTGCCAGCAGTCCCCGGACTAGCGGAGAAGAGACCCAGTACTTC
TRBJ2-3 once TRBV10-3 - 15 CAISDKQGATDTQYF TGTGCCATCAGTGACAAACAGGGAGCGACAGATACGCAGTATTTT
TRBJ2-1 - TRBV5-1 TRBD2 18 CASSLGGGLAGVSYEQFF TGCGCCAGCAGCTTGGGGGGCGGGCTAGCGGGAGTTTCTTATGAGCAGTTCTTC
TRBJ1-2 - TRBV25-1 - 14 CASSSSGAYYGYTF TGTGCCAGCAGTTCCTCAGGGGCTTACTATGGCTACACCTTC
TRBJ2-7 many TRBV6-1 TRBD1 17 CASSPRAATGGGYEQYF TGTGCCAGCAGCCCACGGGCTGCGACAGGGGGAGGCTACGAGCAGTACTTC
TRBJ2-7 - TRBV2 - 14 CASSVKQGMGEQYF TGTGCCAGCAGTGTCAAACAGGGAATGGGGGAGCAGTACTTC
TRBJ2-3 few TRBV7-2 TRBD2 17 CASSLVASGRTTDTQYF TGTGCCAGCAGCTTAGTCGCTAGCGGCCGTACCACAGATACGCAGTATTTT
TRBJ2-5 - TRBV20-1 - 14 CSARADEPQETQYF TGCAGTGCTAGAGCCGACGAGCCTCAAGAGACCCAGTACTTC
TRBJ1-6 few TRBV2 - 13 CASLAEGNSPLHF TGTGCCAGCCTGGCGGAAGGGAATTCACCCCTCCACTTT